The 29 T cell receptor beta chains in this list originate from one sample, sequenced in a study of blood T cell repertoires in COVID-19. Sequencing was performed with immunoSEQ multiplex PCR; in TCRdb, only in-frame clones are kept and a portion is missing. Counted here are approximately 92,000 clones, about 83% occurring once; the ten biggest clones make up roughly 2%. The sample consisted of peripheral blood. These receptors came from a man aged 65 to 85 with active or convalescent COVID-19.

This CDR3 is CASRSTGTLGYTF. CDR3 DNA: TGTGCCAGTAGAAGCACCGGGACTCTCGGCTACACCTTC. V gene TRBV19 combines with J gene TRBJ1-2; a weak D match, TRBD1 (5 bases). Germline V gene sequence: CDR1 LNHDA, CDR2 SQIVND (reference sequence). The length of the CDR3 is 13 residues. Trimming removed 6 bases from V and 8 bases from J, with 16 bases in between.

The J gene is TRBJ2-6, the V gene TRBV15, with unresolved D. In germline, CDR1 is LNHNV, CDR2 YYDKDF (reference sequence). V lost 1 base and J 0 bases, leaving 7 bases between the germline ends. CDR3 length: 16 residues. The CDR3 DNA is TGTGCCACCAGCAGAGGGCTCAACTCTGGGGCCAACGTCCTGACTTTC. Protein: CATSRGLNSGANVLTF.

This clone was found a few times. The genes are TRBV27 and TRBJ1-2; possibly TRBD1 for D (5 bases). The germline gives CDR1 MNHEY, CDR2 SMNVEV (reference sequence). The CDR3 loop spans 13 amino acids. Trimming stripped 3 bases from V and 6 bases from J, with 11 bases between. CDR3 sequence reads: CASSFRDGHGYTF. The CDR3 DNA sequence: TGTGCCAGCAGTTTCAGGGATGGACATGGCTACACCTTC.

As to this clone: Without the conserved terminal phenylalanine or tryptophan, this CDR3 likely stems from a read error. The DNA is left out, because the CDR3 cannot be placed on it with certainty; the CDR3 is given as TCRdb lists it. The chain joins TRBV27 to TRBJ1-2; the table's D call TRBD1 went unverified against the DNA. Germline CDR1 MNHEY, CDR2 SMNVEV (reference sequence). The CDR3 spans 8 residues, counting both ends. CDR3 loop: CATTGDST.

There are a few counts of this clone. This chain joins TRBV7-9 and TRBJ2-3, with 7 bases matching TRBD1. V lost 5 bases, J lost 0 bases, and 11 bases stayed unmatched. Germline assignment: CDR1 SEHNR and CDR2 FQNEAQ (reference sequence). The CDR3 length is 17 residues. The CDR3 region has the DNA TGTGCCAGCAGCCCCGATCGGACAGGCAGAAGCACAGATACGCAGTATTTT. This translates into CASSPDRTGRSTDTQYF.

The chain couples TRBV10-3 to TRBJ1-5, with 7 bases fitting TRBD1. Germline V gene lookup returns CDR1 ENHRY and CDR2 SYGVKD. With V trimmed by 3 bases and J by 4 bases, 3 bases remained unmatched. CDR3 length: 14 residues. DNA for the CDR3: TGTGCCATCAGTGAAGGCAGGGGGAATCAGCCCCAGCATTTT. Its translation is CAISEGRGNQPQHF.

The rearrangement joins TRBV6-5 to TRBJ1-6; weak D call: TRBD1 (5 bases). The CDR3 runs to 15 residues. The germline V and J ends were trimmed by 6 bases and 7 bases, with 16 bases remaining between them. Looked up from germline, CDR1 is MNHEY and CDR2 is SVGAGI. This CDR3 is CASRAEGKENSPLHF. The CDR3, as DNA: TGTGCCAGCAGGGCGGAGGGGAAGGAAAATTCACCCCTCCACTTT.

The chain is built from TRBV28 and TRBJ1-2; 7 bases fit TRBD1. Germline CDR1 and CDR2: MDHEN and SYDVKM. The junction had 3 bases not matched to a gene; V was cut back by 6 bases and J by 8 bases. This CDR3 comprises 11 residues. The DNA of the CDR3 is TGTGCCAGCAGCGACAGGGACGGCTACACCTTC. It specifies CASSDRDGYTF.

V and J are TRBV6-6 and TRBJ2-5; D is unresolved. Deletions cut 5 bases from V and 4 bases from J, with 11 bases between. CDR1 is MNHNY and CDR2 is SVGAGI in the germline V gene (reference sequence). The CDR3 consists of 13 residues. CDR3 residues: CASSLPPGETQYF. CDR3 in DNA: TGTGCCAGCAGTCTCCCCCCAGGAGAGACCCAGTACTTC.

The rearrangement uses TRBV30 and TRBJ1-2; a weak D match, TRBD1 (5 bases). The CDR3 is 15 residues long. Trimming cost V 0 bases and J 2 bases, with 13 bases left between them. Germline V gives CDR1 GTSNPN, CDR2 SVGIG (reference sequence). This chain's CDR3 is CAWSVRGGANYGYTF. Here the CDR3 DNA reads TGTGCCTGGAGTGTTCGGGGGGGTGCAAACTATGGCTACACCTTC.

This clone occurred once. The chain joins TRBV7-6 to TRBJ2-7, with 8 bases fitting TRBD2. This CDR3 is built from 17 residues. V gave up 1 base and J gave up 0 bases; unmatched junction bases: 8. Germline CDR1 reads SGHVS; CDR2 reads FNYEAQ. The CDR3 sequence is CASSLESPAGGSYEQYF. CDR3 bases: TGTGCCAGCAGCTTAGAGAGTCCGGCGGGGGGCTCCTACGAGCAGTACTTC.

The V and J genes are TRBV5-1 and TRBJ2-4; 9 bases align to TRBD1. Germline V gene sequence: CDR1 SGHRS, CDR2 YFSETQ. The CDR3 is made up of 15 amino acids. V gave up 5 bases and J gave up 8 bases; unmatched junction bases: 11. CDR3: CASSNAQGATDIQYF. In DNA, the CDR3 is TGCGCCAGCAGTAACGCACAGGGGGCAACGGACATTCAGTACTTC.

The CDR3 loop reads CASSLRTSGYSYEQYF. The DNA for the CDR3 is TGTGCCAGCAGCTTGCGGACTAGCGGTTACTCCTACGAGCAGTACTTC. This chain connects TRBV5-6 to TRBJ2-7, with 10 bases aligning to TRBD2. The CDR3 covers 16 residues. The germline V gene has CDR1 SGHDT and CDR2 YYEEEE. The V segment lost 1 base and the J segment 0 bases; nucleotides outside the gene matches: 4.

The genes are TRBV19 and TRBJ2-1; D remains ambiguous. CDR3 length: 11 amino acids. V lost 10 bases, J lost 4 bases, and 8 bases lay in between. Germline V gene data show CDR1 as LNHDA and CDR2 as SQIVND (reference sequence). CDR3 region: CATSEYNEQFF. CDR3 nucleotide sequence: TGTGCCACCTCAGAATACAATGAGCAGTTCTTC. Variable domain in full (rest from reference TRBV19 and TRBJ2-1): DGGITQSPKYLFRKEGQNVTLSCEQNLNHDAMYWYRQDPGQGLRLIYYSQIVNDFQKGDIAEGYSVSREKKESFPLTVTSAQKNPTAFYLCATSEYNEQFFGPGTRLTVL.

V usage is TRBV5-6 and J usage is TRBJ2-7; 7 bases fit TRBD1. The V and J ends lost 3 bases and 5 bases, in that order; junction bases with no gene match: 2. CDR1 and CDR2 from the germline V gene are SGHDT and YYEEEE. This CDR3 spans 12 amino acids. CDR3 nucleotides: TGTGCCAGCAGCTACACAGGGGACGAGCAGTACTTC. This gives the protein CASSYTGDEQYF.

This clone showed up just once. The chain has TRBV5-1 and TRBJ2-1, with D possibly being TRBD2 (5 bases). Germline V gene lookup returns CDR1 SGHRS and CDR2 YFSETQ. V lost 0 bases and J 4 bases, leaving 8 bases between the germline ends. The CDR3 runs to 14 residues. Here the CDR3 reads CASSLGTEYNEQFF. In DNA form, the CDR3 reads TGCGCCAGCAGCTTGGGGACTGAGTACAATGAGCAGTTCTTC.

V is TRBV2 and J is TRBJ1-5, with D possibly being TRBD1 (6 bases). Germline CDR1 is SNHLY and CDR2 is FYNNEI. The CDR3 is 14 amino acids. V was clipped by 7 bases and J by 7 bases, with 17 bases between them. The CDR3 region is CASMNNRDGQPQHF. The CDR3 DNA reads as TGTGCCAGCATGAATAACAGGGACGGACAGCCCCAGCATTTT.

This rearrangement joins TRBV5-6 to TRBJ2-1, with 8 bases matching TRBD1. The germline V gene has CDR1 SGHDT and CDR2 YYEEEE. The CDR3 runs to 17 residues. V lost 1 base, J lost 2 bases, and 8 bases stayed unmatched. The CDR3 bases are TGTGCCAGCAGCTTGTATAGGACAGGGCTAACCTACAATGAGCAGTTCTTC. It translates to CASSLYRTGLTYNEQFF.

V and J are TRBV5-1 and TRBJ2-1; TRBD1 matches 9 bases. The CDR3 has 15 residues. J lost 5 bases, V lost 4 bases, and 7 bases had no gene match. CDR1 is SGHRS and CDR2 is YFSETQ in the germline V gene. The CDR3 DNA sequence: TGCGCCAGCAGCAGGAAACAGGGGGCGGACAATGAGCAGTTCTTC. Translating gives CASSRKQGADNEQFF. Complete variable domain (other parts from reference TRBV5-1 and TRBJ2-1): KAGVTQTPRYLIKTRGQQVTLSCSPISGHRSVSWYQQTPGQGLQFLFEYFSETQRNKGNFPGRFSGRQFSNSRSEMNVSTLELGDSALYLCASSRKQGADNEQFFGPGTRLTVL.

The chain uses TRBV28 and TRBJ1-6, with D uncertain. The CDR3 contains 13 residues. V was pared by 6 bases and J by 10 bases, with 13 bases between. The V gene's germline CDR1 is MDHEN and CDR2 SYDVKM. CDR3 sequence (DNA): TGTGCCAGCAGCCCCCCAAGGAGCTCACCCCTCCACTTT. Protein: CASSPPRSSPLHF.

This clone was counted once. CDR3 sequence: CATSDSGQGLFF. The CDR3 DNA is TGTGCCACCAGTGATTCGGGACAAGGACTGTTTTTT. The chain combines TRBV24-1 with TRBJ1-4; weak D call: TRBD1 (6 bases). Germline V CDR1 and CDR2: KGHDR, SFDVKD. The CDR3 loop spans 12 amino acids. The V end lost 2 bases, the J end lost 13 bases, and 10 bases lay between the germline ends.

The chain links TRBV7-9 to TRBJ1-2; the D is unclear. V lost 1 base, J lost 7 bases, and 10 bases lay in between. There are 13 residues in the CDR3. Looked up from germline, CDR1 is SEHNR and CDR2 is FQNEAQ (reference sequence). CDR3 in amino acids: CASSLDATIGYTF. In nucleotides, the CDR3 is TGTGCCAGCAGCTTAGACGCCACTATTGGCTACACCTTC.

V usage is TRBV6-6 and J usage is TRBJ1-2; 7 bases are a match to TRBD1. The CDR3 has 15 amino acids. The ends lost 4 bases at V and 4 bases at J; junction bases unmatched: 9. Germline CDR1 reads MNHNY; CDR2 reads SVGAGI (reference sequence). The CDR3, as DNA: TGTGCCAGCAGTTCTCCCAGGGGGATCGCCTATGGCTACACCTTC. Translated: CASSSPRGIAYGYTF.

About this clone: Other DNA variants within this sample encode the same CDR3. The chain combines TRBV19 with TRBJ1-4; a possible D gene is TRBD1 (6 bases). V lost 9 bases and J lost 5, with 13 bases in between. The CDR3 runs to 13 residues. Per germline, CDR1 LNHDA and CDR2 SQIVND (reference sequence). The CDR3 DNA is TGTGCCAGCAGCAGGGGTTACAATGAAAAACTGTTTTTT. It yields the protein CASSRGYNEKLFF.

V gene TRBV14 combines with J gene TRBJ1-4; 9 positions agree with TRBD1. The CDR3 totals 16 residues. Germline trimming cut 4 bases from V and 8 bases from J; bases unmatched to any gene: 11. Germline-derived CDR1 and CDR2 are SGHDN and FVKESK. CDR3 bases: TGTGCCAGCAGCCGCAGGGCCGGGACAGGGCGAGAAAAACTGTTTTTT. Protein product: CASSRRAGTGREKLFF.

This clone was recorded only once. The J gene is TRBJ1-2, the V gene TRBV25-1; 12 bases agree with TRBD1. After removal of 2 bases from V and 4 bases from J, the junction contained 5 bases not matched to a gene. Germline V lookup: CDR1 MGHDK, CDR2 SYGVNS. The CDR3 is made up of 16 amino acids. The CDR3 is CASSEGGTGGFYGYTF. The CDR3 DNA sequence: TGTGCCAGCAGTGAAGGGGGGACAGGGGGCTTCTATGGCTACACCTTC.

The chain carries TRBV19 and TRBJ1-3; no definite D call. The length of the CDR3 is 15 residues. The germline gives CDR1 LNHDA, CDR2 SQIVND (reference sequence). V was pared by 4 bases and J by 0 bases, with 10 bases between. DNA for the CDR3: TGTGCCAGTAGTACAATTAAGAGCTCTGGAAACACCATATATTTT. This encodes CASSTIKSSGNTIYF.

There are a few counts of this clone. The V call is TRBV2, the J call TRBJ1-1; D gene ambiguous. Trimming shortened V by 3 bases and J by 1 base, and 9 bases separated the two germline ends. Germline V gives CDR1 SNHLY, CDR2 FYNNEI. The CDR3 is 14 amino acids. As DNA, the CDR3 is TGTGCCAGCAGTGATGAGGGTAGGAACACTGAAGCTTTCTTT. It specifies CASSDEGRNTEAFF.

The chain is built from TRBV11-2 and TRBJ2-5; the D gene is possibly TRBD2 (7 bases). Trimming removed 5 bases at V and 4 bases at J, with 20 bases between. This CDR3 region has 16 residues. Per germline, CDR1 SGHAT and CDR2 FQNNGV. DNA for the CDR3: TGTGCCAGCAGCCCCCATGGTGGGGGGGCCGGAGAGACCCAGTACTTC. Amino acids: CASSPHGGGAGETQYF.